The clone carrying this T cell receptor (beta chain) was counted between two and nine times. The antigen is undetermined. The data are from a study of persistence of HIV-infected CD4 T cells. This CDR3 has 15 residues. Germline V gene data show CDR1 as MNHEY and CDR2 as SVGEGT. The germline V and J ends were trimmed by 7 bases and 1 base, with 14 bases remaining between them. The libraries were made with immunoSEQ version 4 in survey mode. Sequencing used immunoSEQ multiplex PCR; TCRdb keeps in-frame clones, though not all of them. The repertoire includes around 40,000 clones, 89% of them detected once, and 0.85% to 1.3% sits in the top ten. Anti-CD3/anti-CD28 beads served as a nonspecific positive control stimulus. Sorting selected CD4+ T cells upregulating both CD40 ligand and CD69.

The chain employs TRBV6-2 or TRBV6-3 and TRBJ2-4; D is possibly TRBD2 (6 bases). Sequenced here: CD4+ T cells sorted from PBMCs after approximately 20-hour stimulation, sampled from a patient who received antiretroviral therapy. The source is an adult man with HIV who was CMV-seropositive. This CDR3 reads CASTPGGTAKNIQYF. The CDR3 region has the DNA TGTGCCAGCACCCCCGGGGGTACGGCCAAAAACATTCAGTACTTC.